This T cell receptor (beta chain) was sequenced in a study of patients and donors after allogeneic stem cell transplantation. TCRdb ran MiXCR on the RT-PCR reads and lists one entry per CDR3 protein. The table has fewer than 500,000 distinct CDR3 sequences, 16% seen once; the top ten hold about 7%. With 3 bases removed from V and 0 bases from J, the gap between germline ends came to 21 bases. The CDR3 is 18 amino acids. Germline CDR1 is MGHRA and CDR2 is YSYEKL. This clonotype turned up a few times. The chain is built from TRBV4-1 and TRBJ2-7; D might be TRBD1 or TRBD2, each matching 5 bases. This sequence was found in a human donor who was either an allogeneic HSCT recipient or a stem cell or donor lymphocyte infusion donor (not recorded which). It is not recorded whose cells these are; they may come from a transplant donor. Sequencing input: blood, either unsorted or a sorted T cell fraction (not recorded which). The chain's CDR3 is CASSHHNSRDPDSYEQYF. The CDR3 DNA is TGCGCCAGCAGCCACCACAACAGCCGGGACCCCGACTCCTACGAGCAGTACTTC.